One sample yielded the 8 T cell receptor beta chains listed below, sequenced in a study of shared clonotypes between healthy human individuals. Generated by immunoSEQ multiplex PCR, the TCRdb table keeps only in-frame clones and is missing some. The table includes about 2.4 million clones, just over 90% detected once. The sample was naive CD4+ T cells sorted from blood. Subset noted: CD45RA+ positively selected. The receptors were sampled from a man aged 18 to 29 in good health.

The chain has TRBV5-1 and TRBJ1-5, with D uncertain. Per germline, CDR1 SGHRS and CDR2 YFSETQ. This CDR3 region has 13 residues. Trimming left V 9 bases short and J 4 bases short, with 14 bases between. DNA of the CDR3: TGCGCCACCCAGGAGGTTGGAAATCAGCCCCAGCATTTT. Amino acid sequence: CATQEVGNQPQHF.

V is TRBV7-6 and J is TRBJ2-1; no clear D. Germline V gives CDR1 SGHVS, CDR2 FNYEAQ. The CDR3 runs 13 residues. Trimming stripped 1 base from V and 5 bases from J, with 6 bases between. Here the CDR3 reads CASSLEGHNEQFF. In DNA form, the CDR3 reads TGTGCCAGCAGCTTAGAAGGTCACAATGAGCAGTTCTTC.

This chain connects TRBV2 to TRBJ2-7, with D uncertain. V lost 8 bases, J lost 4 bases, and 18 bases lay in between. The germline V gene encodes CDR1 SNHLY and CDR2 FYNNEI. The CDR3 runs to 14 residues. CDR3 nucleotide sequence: TGTGCCAGCCAGGCCAGAACTTATGGTTACGAGCAGTACTTC. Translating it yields CASQARTYGYEQYF.

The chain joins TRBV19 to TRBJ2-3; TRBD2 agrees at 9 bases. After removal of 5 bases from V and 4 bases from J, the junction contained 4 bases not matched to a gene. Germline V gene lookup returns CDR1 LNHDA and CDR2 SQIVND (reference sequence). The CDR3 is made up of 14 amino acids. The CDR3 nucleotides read TGTGCCAGTAGTCCCGGGACTAGCCCAGATACGCAGTATTTT. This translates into CASSPGTSPDTQYF.

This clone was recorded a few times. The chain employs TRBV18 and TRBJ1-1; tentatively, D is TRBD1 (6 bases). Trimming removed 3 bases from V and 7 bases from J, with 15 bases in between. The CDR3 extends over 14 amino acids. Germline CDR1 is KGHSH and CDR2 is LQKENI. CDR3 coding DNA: TGTGCCAGCTCACCCCTTAGTGGGGGCCATGAAGCTTTCTTT. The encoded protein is CASSPLSGGHEAFF. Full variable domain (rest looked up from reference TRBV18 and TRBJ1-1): NAGVMQNPRHLVRRRGQEARLRCSPMKGHSHVYWYRQLPEEGLKFMVYLQKENIIDESGMPKERFSAEFPKEGPSILRIQQVVRGDSAAYFCASSPLSGGHEAFFGQGTRLTVV.

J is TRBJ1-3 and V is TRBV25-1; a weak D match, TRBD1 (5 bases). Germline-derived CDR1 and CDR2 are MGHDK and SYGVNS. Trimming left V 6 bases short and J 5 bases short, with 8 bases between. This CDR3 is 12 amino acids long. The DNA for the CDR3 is TGTGCCAGCAGCGACAGACGAAACACCATATATTTT. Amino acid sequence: CASSDRRNTIYF.

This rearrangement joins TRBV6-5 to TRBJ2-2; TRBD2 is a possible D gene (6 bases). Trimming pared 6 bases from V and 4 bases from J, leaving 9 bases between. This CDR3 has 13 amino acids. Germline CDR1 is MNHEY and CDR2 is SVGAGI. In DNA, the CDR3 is TGTGCCAGCAGCCGGCGGGGCACCGGGGAGCTGTTTTTT. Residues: CASSRRGTGELFF.

The CDR3 DNA reads as TGTGCCATCAGTACCTGGCTGGAGGGTAAGGGTGAGCAGTTCTTC. This codes for CAISTWLEGKGEQFF. V and J are TRBV10-3 and TRBJ2-1; D is possibly TRBD2 (6 bases). CDR3 length equals 15 residues. Germline assignment: CDR1 ENHRY and CDR2 SYGVKD. V shed 5 bases and J shed 9 bases, with 20 bases lying between them.